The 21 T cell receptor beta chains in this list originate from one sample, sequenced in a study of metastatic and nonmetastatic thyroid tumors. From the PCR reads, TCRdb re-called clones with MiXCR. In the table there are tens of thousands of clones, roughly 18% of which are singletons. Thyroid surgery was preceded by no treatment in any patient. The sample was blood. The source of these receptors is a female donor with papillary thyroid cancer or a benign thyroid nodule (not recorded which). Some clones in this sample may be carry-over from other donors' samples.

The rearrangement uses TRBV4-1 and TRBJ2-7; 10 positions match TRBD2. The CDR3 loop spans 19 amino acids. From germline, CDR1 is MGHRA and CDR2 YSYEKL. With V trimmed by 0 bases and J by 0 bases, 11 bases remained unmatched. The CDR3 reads CASSQDWQPGLAASYEQYF. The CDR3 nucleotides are TGCGCCAGCAGCCAAGATTGGCAACCCGGACTAGCGGCCTCCTACGAGCAGTACTTC.

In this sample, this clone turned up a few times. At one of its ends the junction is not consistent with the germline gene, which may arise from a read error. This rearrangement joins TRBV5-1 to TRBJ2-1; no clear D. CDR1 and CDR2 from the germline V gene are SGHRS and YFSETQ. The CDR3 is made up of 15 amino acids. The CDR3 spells CASSPLHYAENEQFF. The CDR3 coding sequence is TGCGCCAGCAGCCCCCTCCATTACGCAGAGAATGAACAGTTCTTC.

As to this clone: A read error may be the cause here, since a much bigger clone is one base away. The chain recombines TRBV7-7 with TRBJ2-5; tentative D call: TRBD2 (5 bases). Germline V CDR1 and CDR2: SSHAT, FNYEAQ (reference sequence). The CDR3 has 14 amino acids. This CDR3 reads CDSSLGGFQETQYF. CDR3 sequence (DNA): TGTGATAGCAGCTTGGGCGGGTTCCAAGAGACCCAGTACTTC.

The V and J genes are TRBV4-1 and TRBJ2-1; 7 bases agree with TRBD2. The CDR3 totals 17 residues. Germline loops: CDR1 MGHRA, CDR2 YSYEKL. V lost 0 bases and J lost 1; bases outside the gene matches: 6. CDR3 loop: CASSQESSGESYNEQFF. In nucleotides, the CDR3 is TGCGCCAGCAGCCAAGAGTCCAGCGGGGAATCCTACAATGAGCAGTTCTTC.

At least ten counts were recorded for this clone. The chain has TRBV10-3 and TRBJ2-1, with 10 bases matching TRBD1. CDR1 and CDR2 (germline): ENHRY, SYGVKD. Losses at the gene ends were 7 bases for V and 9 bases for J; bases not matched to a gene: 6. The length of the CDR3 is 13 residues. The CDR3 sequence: CAITGTGDLEQFF. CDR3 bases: TGTGCCATCACCGGGACAGGGGATCTTGAGCAGTTCTTC.

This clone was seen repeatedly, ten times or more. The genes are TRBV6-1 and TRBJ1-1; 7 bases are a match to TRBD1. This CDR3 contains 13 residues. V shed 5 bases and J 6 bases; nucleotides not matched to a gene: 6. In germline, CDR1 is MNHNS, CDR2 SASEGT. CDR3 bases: TGTGCCAGCAGTTTACAGGGGATAGCTGAAGCTTTCTTT. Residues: CASSLQGIAEAFF.

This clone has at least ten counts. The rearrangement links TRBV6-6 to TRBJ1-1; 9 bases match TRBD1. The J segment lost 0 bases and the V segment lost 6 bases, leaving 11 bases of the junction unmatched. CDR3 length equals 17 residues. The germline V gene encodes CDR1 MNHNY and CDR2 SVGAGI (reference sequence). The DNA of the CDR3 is TGTGCCAGCAGGGGGGGTGGGACAGGGAGAGTGAACACTGAAGCTTTCTTT. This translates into CASRGGGTGRVNTEAFF.

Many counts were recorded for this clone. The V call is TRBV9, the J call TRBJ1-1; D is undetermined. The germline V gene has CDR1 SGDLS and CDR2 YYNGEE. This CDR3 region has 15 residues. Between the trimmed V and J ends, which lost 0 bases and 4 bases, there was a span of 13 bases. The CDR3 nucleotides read TGTGCCAGCAGCGTAGGTAAAGGGCGGGCCACTGAAGCTTTCTTT. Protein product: CASSVGKGRATEAFF.

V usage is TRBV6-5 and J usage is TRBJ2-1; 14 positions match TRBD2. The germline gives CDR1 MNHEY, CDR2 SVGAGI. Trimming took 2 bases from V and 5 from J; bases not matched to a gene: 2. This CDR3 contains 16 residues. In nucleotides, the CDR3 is TGTGCCAGCAGTTACCTGGGACTAGCGGGGGACAATGAGCAGTTCTTC. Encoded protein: CASSYLGLAGDNEQFF.

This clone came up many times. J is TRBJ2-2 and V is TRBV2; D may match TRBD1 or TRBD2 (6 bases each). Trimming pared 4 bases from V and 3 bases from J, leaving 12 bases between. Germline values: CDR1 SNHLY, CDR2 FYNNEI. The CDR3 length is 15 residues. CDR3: CASSGSGEDTGELFF. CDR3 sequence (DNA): TGTGCCAGCAGTGGATCAGGGGAGGACACCGGGGAGCTGTTTTTT.

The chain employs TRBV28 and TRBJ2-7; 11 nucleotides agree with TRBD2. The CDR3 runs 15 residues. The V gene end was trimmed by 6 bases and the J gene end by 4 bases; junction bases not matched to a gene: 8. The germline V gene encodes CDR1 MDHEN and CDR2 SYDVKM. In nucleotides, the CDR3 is TGTGCCAGCAGGGCCGGGACTAGCGGAATATACGAGCAGTACTTC. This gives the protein CASRAGTSGIYEQYF.

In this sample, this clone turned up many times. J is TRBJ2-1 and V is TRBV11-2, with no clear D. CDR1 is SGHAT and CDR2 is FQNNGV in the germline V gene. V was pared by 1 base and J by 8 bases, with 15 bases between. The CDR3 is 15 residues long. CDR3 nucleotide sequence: TGTGCCAGCAGCTTAGGAGATTTTAGTCTCGATGAGCAGTTCTTC. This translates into CASSLGDFSLDEQFF.

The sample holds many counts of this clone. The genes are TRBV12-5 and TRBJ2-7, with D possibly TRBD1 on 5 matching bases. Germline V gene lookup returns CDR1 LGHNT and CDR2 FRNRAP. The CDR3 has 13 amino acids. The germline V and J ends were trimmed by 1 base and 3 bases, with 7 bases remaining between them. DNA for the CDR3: TGTGCTAGTGGTTTGGGACAGATCTACGAGCAGTACTTC. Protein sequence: CASGLGQIYEQYF.

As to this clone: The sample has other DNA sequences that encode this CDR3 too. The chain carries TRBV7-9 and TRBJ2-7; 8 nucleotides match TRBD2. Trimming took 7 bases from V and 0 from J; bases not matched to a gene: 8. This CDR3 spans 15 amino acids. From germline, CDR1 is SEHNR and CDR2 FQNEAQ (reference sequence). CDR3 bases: TGTGCCAGCACCGGGGGGGGCACTATCTCCTACGAGCAGTACTTC. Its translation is CASTGGGTISYEQYF.

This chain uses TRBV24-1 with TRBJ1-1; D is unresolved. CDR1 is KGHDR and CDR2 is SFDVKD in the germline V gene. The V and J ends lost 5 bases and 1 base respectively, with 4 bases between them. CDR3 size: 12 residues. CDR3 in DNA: TGTGCCACCAGTGGGGCGAACACTGAAGCTTTCTTT. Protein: CATSGANTEAFF.

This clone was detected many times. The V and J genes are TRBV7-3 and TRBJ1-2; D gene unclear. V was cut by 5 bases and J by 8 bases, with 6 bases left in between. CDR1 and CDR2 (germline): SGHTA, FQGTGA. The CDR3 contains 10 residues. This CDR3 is CASSPLGYTF. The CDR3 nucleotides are TGTGCCAGCAGCCCGCTGGGCTACACCTTC.

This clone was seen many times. Here the CDR3 DNA reads TGTGCCAGCAGCCAAGAGGGGGGACCCAATGAGCAGTTCTTC. The encoded protein is CASSQEGGPNEQFF. The chain recombines TRBV3-1 with TRBJ2-1; maybe TRBD2 (6 bases). The germline V gene has CDR1 LGHDT and CDR2 YNNKEL (reference sequence). Deletions cut 0 bases from V and 6 bases from J, with 9 bases between. This CDR3 has 14 residues.

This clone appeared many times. CDR3 residues: CASSSDRGTPYEQYF. CDR3 bases: TGTGCCAGCAGCTCGGACAGGGGGACCCCCTACGAGCAGTACTTC. The genes are TRBV5-4 and TRBJ2-7; 10 bases are shared with TRBD1. V trimming: 3 bases; J trimming: 2 bases; junction bases outside the gene matches: 5. The CDR3 is 15 amino acids. Germline V lookup: CDR1 SGHNT, CDR2 YYREEE (reference sequence).

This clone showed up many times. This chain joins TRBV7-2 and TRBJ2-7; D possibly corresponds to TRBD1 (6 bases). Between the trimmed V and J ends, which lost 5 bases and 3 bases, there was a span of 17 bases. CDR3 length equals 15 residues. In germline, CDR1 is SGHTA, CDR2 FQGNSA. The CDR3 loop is CASSPPGHKRYEQYF. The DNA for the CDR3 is TGTGCCAGCAGCCCTCCGGGACACAAGCGCTACGAGCAGTACTTC.

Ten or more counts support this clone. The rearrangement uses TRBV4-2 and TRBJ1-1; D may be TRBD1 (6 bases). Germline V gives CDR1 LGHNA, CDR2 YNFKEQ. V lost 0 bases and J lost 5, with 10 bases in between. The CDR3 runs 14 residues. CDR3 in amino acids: CASSQDAGETEAFF. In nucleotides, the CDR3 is TGTGCCAGCAGCCAAGATGCAGGGGAGACTGAAGCTTTCTTT.

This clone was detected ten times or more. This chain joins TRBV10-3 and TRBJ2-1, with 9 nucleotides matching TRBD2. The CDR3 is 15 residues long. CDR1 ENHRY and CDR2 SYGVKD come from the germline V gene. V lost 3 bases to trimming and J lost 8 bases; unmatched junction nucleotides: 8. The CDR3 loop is CAISEGLAGSDEQFF. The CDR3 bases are TGTGCCATCAGTGAAGGGCTAGCGGGATCCGATGAGCAGTTCTTC.